The 10 T cell receptor beta chains in this list originate from one sample, sequenced in a study of cytomegalovirus exposure and HLA in healthy donors. The PCR ran on 60 Vbeta and 13 Jbeta primers. The protocol was immunoSEQ multiplex PCR, while the TCRdb copy is restricted to in-frame clones and leaves out a portion. The repertoire holds roughly 99,000 clones, with about three quarters as singletons. Sequenced input: PBMCs. The receptors were gathered from a man between 60 and 70 years old in good health and CMV-seropositive.

This clone was seen a handful of times. J is TRBJ2-3 and V is TRBV28; D unresolved. The CDR3 is 13 amino acids. Germline V CDR1 and CDR2: MDHEN, SYDVKM. With 5 bases removed from V and 14 bases from J, the gap between germline ends came to 20 bases. CDR3 bases: TGTGCCAGCAGTCCCCCCAACCAATCAAGACTGTATTTT. Its translation: CASSPPNQSRLYF.

This clone was seen at least ten times. The V and J genes are TRBV6-6 and TRBJ1-2; 7 nucleotides match TRBD1. The CDR3 loop spans 13 amino acids. V lost 2 bases and J lost 7; bases outside the gene matches: 4. CDR1 and CDR2 from the germline V gene are MNHNY and SVGAGI (reference sequence). The CDR3 DNA sequence: TGTGCCAGCAGTTACAGGGGGCAAGTTGGCTACACCTTC. It specifies CASSYRGQVGYTF.

The chain couples TRBV5-1 to TRBJ2-1, with 9 bases aligning to TRBD2. CDR1 is SGHRS and CDR2 is YFSETQ in the germline V gene. This CDR3 has 16 amino acids. V was pared by 1 base and J by 5 bases, with 7 bases of the junction left unmatched. CDR3 amino acids: CASSLFSAGGNNEQFF. DNA for the CDR3: TGCGCCAGCAGCTTGTTTTCAGCGGGGGGCAACAATGAGCAGTTCTTC. The full variable domain, in which reference TRBV5-1 and TRBJ2-1 provide the parts outside the CDR3, is KAGVTQTPRYLIKTRGQQVTLSCSPISGHRSVSWYQQTPGQGLQFLFEYFSETQRNKGNFPGRFSGRQFSNSRSEMNVSTLELGDSALYLCASSLFSAGGNNEQFFGPGTRLTVL.

This chain uses TRBV7-6 with TRBJ2-2; maybe TRBD2 (5 bases). The germline V gene encodes CDR1 SGHVS and CDR2 FNYEAQ. V lost 7 bases and J 7 bases, leaving 22 bases between the germline ends. This CDR3 is 16 amino acids long. CDR3 DNA sequence: TGTGCCAGCACCCCTCGCGTAGCGTACGAGGGCGGGGAGCTGTTTTTT. Translated, it gives CASTPRVAYEGGELFF.

This clone was found once. V usage is TRBV5-1 and J usage is TRBJ2-1; TRBD1 matches at 8 bases. Trimming took 0 bases from V and 4 from J; bases not matched to a gene: 0. CDR3 length equals 14 residues. The germline CDR1 and CDR2 sequences are SGHRS and YFSETQ. The CDR3 loop is CASSLGTGYNEQFF. The CDR3 bases are TGCGCCAGCAGCTTGGGGACAGGGTACAATGAGCAGTTCTTC.

This clone turned up a few times. V and J are TRBV4-2 and TRBJ1-3; D remains ambiguous. CDR3 size: 15 residues. V lost 0 bases and J lost 5, with 11 bases in between. Germline CDR1 LGHNA, CDR2 YNFKEQ. As DNA, the CDR3 is TGTGCCAGCAGCCAAGAACATCGAGGGAGAAACACCATATATTTT. This sequence encodes CASSQEHRGRNTIYF.

This clone has more than one count but fewer than ten. V and J are TRBV5-8 and TRBJ2-6; 7 bases are a match to TRBD1. Germline CDR1 is SGHTS and CDR2 is YDEGEE. V was pared by 7 bases and J by 4 bases, with 14 bases of the junction left unmatched. CDR3 length: 17 amino acids. The CDR3 loop reads CASGQRTGGLGANVLTF. The CDR3 nucleotides are TGTGCCAGCGGACAACGGACAGGCGGACTGGGGGCCAACGTCCTGACTTTC.

This clone turned up a few times. This chain uses TRBV2 with TRBJ1-2, with TRBD1 matching over 9 bases. In germline, CDR1 is SNHLY, CDR2 FYNNEI. V trimming: 5 bases; J trimming: 4 bases; junction bases outside the gene matches: 5. The CDR3 contains 14 residues. Here the CDR3 DNA reads TGTGCCAGCAGTCCGGGACAGGGAACCTATGGCTACACCTTC. This codes for CASSPGQGTYGYTF.

The J gene is TRBJ1-4, the V gene TRBV4-1; D may be TRBD1 (5 bases). This CDR3 spans 17 amino acids. Trimming removed 5 bases from V and 7 bases from J, with 23 bases in between. Germline V gives CDR1 MGHRA, CDR2 YSYEKL. The CDR3 coding sequence is TGCGCCAGCAGCGCCAGCTCAGGGAATCTACGGGTTGAAAAACTGTTTTTT. It yields the protein CASSASSGNLRVEKLFF.

This chain links TRBV18 with TRBJ1-3; possibly TRBD1 for D (6 bases). V gave up 3 bases and J gave up 0 bases, with 9 bases separating them. This CDR3 contains 15 residues. CDR1 and CDR2 from the germline V gene are KGHSH and LQKENI. CDR3 bases: TGTGCCAGCTCACCCCTGGACAGCTCTGGAAACACCATATATTTT. Its protein product is CASSPLDSSGNTIYF. The whole variable domain, remainder taken from reference TRBV18 and TRBJ1-3, is NAGVMQNPRHLVRRRGQEARLRCSPMKGHSHVYWYRQLPEEGLKFMVYLQKENIIDESGMPKERFSAEFPKEGPSILRIQQVVRGDSAAYFCASSPLDSSGNTIYFGEGSWLTVV.